This T cell receptor (beta chain) was sequenced in a study of blood T cell repertoires in COVID-19. In the study overall: Acute and convalescent COVID-19 samples came from the United States, Italy and Spain. PBMCs, B-cell-depleted T cells, or T cells provided the cDNA or gDNA that made up the material.

Method: immunoSEQ multiplex PCR; TCRdb's copy keeps in-frame clones and lacks some. The data show about 220,000 clones, about 80% seen once. The germline V gene has CDR1 SEHNR and CDR2 FQNEAQ (reference sequence). The ends lost 5 bases at V and 8 bases at J; junction bases unmatched: 8. This CDR3 is 13 amino acids long. This TCR derives from a woman aged 25 to 39 who had recovered from COVID-19. The sample consisted of peripheral blood. The V call is TRBV7-9, the J call TRBJ1-2, with TRBD1 matching 7 bases. The CDR3 reads CASSLGTVSGYTF. The CDR3, as DNA: TGTGCCAGCAGCCTTGGGACAGTCAGCGGCTACACCTTC.